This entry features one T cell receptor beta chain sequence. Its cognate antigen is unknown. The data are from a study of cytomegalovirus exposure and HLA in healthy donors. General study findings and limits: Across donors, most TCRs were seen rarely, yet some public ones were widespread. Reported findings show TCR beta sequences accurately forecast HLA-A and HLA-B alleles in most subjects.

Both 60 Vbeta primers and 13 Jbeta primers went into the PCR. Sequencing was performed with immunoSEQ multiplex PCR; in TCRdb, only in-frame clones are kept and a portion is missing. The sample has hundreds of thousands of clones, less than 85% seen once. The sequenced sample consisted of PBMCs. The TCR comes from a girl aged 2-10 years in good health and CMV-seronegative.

The CDR3 DNA sequence: TGTGCCAGCAGTTGGGGCTTTTATCAGCCCCAGCATTTT. As protein: CASSWGFYQPQHF. This chain joins TRBV6-1 and TRBJ1-5; D is perhaps TRBD1 (5 bases). V dropped 5 bases and J dropped 5 bases, with 10 bases sitting between them. This CDR3 region has 13 residues. Germline assignment: CDR1 MNHNS and CDR2 SASEGT.